This entry features one T cell receptor beta chain sequence. The CDR3 is made up of 12 amino acids. Germline-derived CDR1 and CDR2 are MNHEY and SMNVEV (reference sequence). V was cut by 7 bases and J by 5 bases, with 11 bases left in between. The data were obtained in a study of OX40 agonist ivuxolimab in advanced cancers. TCRdb keeps only in-frame clones here, not all; method: immunoSEQ multiplex PCR. The sample lists 92,000 or so clones; about nine tenths were seen once. The specimen was CD4+ or CD8+ T cells sorted from blood, collected in a trial of the OX40 agonist ivuxolimab. The rearrangement links TRBV27 to TRBJ1-2, with no clear D. This TCR was sampled from an adult with an advanced solid tumor such as melanoma, head and neck, liver or kidney cancer. The DNA for the CDR3 is TGTGCCAGCAAAAGGGCGGATTATGGCTACACCTTC. Residues: CASKRADYGYTF.